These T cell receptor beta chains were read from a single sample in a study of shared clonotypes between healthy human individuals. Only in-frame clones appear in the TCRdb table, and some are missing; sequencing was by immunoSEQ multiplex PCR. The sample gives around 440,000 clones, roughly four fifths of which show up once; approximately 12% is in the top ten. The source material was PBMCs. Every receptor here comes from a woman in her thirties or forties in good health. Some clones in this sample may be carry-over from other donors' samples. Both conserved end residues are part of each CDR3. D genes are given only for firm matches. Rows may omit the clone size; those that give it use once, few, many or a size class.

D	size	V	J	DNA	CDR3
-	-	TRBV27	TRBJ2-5	TGTGCCAGCAGTTTTTTGGGGCAAGAGACCCAGTACTTC	CASSFLGQETQYF
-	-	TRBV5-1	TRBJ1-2	TGCGCCAGCAGCTTGGGGACAGACCCGAACTATGGCTACACCTTC	CASSLGTDPNYGYTF
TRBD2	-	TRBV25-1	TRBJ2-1	TGTGCCAGCAGTGAGACACTAGCGGGGACTCAGTTCTTC	CASSETLAGTQFF
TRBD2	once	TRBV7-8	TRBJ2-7	TGTGCCAGCAAGGGTAGCGGGACCGCCGAGCAGTACTTC	CASKGSGTAEQYF
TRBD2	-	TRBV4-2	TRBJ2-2	TGTGCCAGCAGCCAAGTACTAGCGGGAGAAACCGGGGAGCTGTTTTTT	CASSQVLAGETGELFF
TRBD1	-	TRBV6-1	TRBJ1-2	TGTGCCAGCAGTGAAGCCGGCCAGGGGGATGGCTACACCTTC	CASSEAGQGDGYTF
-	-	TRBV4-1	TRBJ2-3	TGCGCCAGCAGCCAATTAGGAACCCAGACAGATACGCAGTATTTT	CASSQLGTQTDTQYF
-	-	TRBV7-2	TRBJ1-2	TGTGCCAGCAGCTTAGCGGTCGGTCCGAACTATGGCTACACCTTC	CASSLAVGPNYGYTF
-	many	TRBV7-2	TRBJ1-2	TGTGCCAGCAGCTTCCGGGCCCTCCGGGCCGGCTACACCTTC	CASSFRALRAGYTF
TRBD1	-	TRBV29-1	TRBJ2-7	TGCAGCGTTGAAGGAGGGGGCGGCTACGAGCAGTACTTC	CSVEGGGGYEQYF
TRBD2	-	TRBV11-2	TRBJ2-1	TGTGCCAGCAGCACTGGGGCTAGCGGGAGTAGGGCGTTCCATGAGCAGTTCTTC	CASSTGASGSRAFHEQFF
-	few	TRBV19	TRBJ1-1	TGTGCCAGTAGCGGACACACGAACACTGAAGCTTTCTTT	CASSGHTNTEAFF
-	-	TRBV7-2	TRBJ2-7	TGTGCCAGCAGCTCCGGATTGACCTACGAGCAGTACTTC	CASSSGLTYEQYF
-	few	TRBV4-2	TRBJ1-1	TGTGCCAGCAGCCAAGATTTGGGGGATAACACTGAAGCTTTCTTT	CASSQDLGDNTEAFF
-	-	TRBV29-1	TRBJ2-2	TGCAGCGTTTTGGACAGGGAGGGCCACACCGGGGAGCTGTTTTTT	CSVLDREGHTGELFF
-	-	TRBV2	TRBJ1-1	TGTGCCAGCAGAACCCCACGTGGGAACACTGAAGCTTTCTTT	CASRTPRGNTEAFF
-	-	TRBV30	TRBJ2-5	TGTGCCTGGATTCTCGATCCGGGAATCCAAGAGACCCAGTACTTC	CAWILDPGIQETQYF
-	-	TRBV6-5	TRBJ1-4	TGTGCCAGCAGTACTGGGACGGAAAATGAAAAACTGTTTTTT	CASSTGTENEKLFF
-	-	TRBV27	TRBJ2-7	TGTGCCAGCAGTTTCTTCGACAGCTCCTACGAGCAGTACTTC	CASSFFDSSYEQYF
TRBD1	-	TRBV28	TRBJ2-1	TGTGCCAGCAGTACCCGGGGGACAGGCGGCTACAATGAGCAGTTCTTC	CASSTRGTGGYNEQFF
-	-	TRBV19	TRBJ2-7	TGTGCCAGTAGTATTACCCATCCCTACGAGCAGTACTTC	CASSITHPYEQYF
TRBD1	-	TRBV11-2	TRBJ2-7	TGTGCCAGCAGCTTAGATGGGGGACAGCACTACGAGCAGTACTTC	CASSLDGGQHYEQYF